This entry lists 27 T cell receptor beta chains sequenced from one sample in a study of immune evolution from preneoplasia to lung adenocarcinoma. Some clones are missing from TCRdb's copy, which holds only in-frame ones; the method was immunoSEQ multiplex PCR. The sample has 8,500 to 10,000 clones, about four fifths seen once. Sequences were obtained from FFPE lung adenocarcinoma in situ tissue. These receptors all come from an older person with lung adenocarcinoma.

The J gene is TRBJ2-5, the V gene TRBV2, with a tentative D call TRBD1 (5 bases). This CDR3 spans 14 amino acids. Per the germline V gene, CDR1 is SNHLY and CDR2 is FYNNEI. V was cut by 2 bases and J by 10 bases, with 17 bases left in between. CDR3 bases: TGTGCCAGCAGTGAACACAGTTCCTCCAGGGTCCAGTACTTC. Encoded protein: CASSEHSSSRVQYF.

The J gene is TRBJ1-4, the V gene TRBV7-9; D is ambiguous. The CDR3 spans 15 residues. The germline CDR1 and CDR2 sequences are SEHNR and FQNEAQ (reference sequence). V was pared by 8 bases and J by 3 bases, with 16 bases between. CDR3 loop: CASVVGSSANEKLFF. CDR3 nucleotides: TGTGCCAGCGTAGTGGGAAGTTCGGCTAATGAAAAACTGTTTTTT.

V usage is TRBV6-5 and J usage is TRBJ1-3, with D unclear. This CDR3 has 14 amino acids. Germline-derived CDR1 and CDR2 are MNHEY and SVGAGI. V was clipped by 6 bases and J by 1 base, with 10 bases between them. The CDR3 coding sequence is TGTGCCAGCAGATCAAAGGTTTCTGGAAACACCATATATTTT. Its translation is CASRSKVSGNTIYF.

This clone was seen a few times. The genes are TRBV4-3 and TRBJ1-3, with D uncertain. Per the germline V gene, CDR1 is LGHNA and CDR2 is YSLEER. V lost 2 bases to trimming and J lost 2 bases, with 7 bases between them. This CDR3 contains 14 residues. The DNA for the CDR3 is TGCGCCAGCAGCCAATGGGGAACTGGAAACACCATATATTTT. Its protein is CASSQWGTGNTIYF.

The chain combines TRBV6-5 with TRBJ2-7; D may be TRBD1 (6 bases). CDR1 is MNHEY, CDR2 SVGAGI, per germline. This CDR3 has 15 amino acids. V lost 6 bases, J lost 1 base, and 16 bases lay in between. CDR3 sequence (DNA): TGTGCCAGCAGCGACAGGTCGGATCCTTCCTACGAGCAGTACTTC. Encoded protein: CASSDRSDPSYEQYF.

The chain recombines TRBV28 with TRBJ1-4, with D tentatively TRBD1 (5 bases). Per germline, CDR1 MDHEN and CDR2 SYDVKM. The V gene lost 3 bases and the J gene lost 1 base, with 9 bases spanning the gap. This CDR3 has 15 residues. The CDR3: CASSFSGITNEKLFF. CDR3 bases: TGTGCCAGCAGTTTTTCAGGGATAACTAATGAAAAACTGTTTTTT.

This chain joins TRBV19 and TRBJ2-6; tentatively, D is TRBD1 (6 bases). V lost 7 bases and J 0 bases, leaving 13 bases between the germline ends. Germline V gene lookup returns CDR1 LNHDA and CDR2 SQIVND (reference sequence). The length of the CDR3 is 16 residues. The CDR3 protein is CASKLDSLSGANVLTF. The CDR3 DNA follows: TGTGCCAGTAAACTGGACAGCCTCTCTGGGGCCAACGTCCTGACTTTC.

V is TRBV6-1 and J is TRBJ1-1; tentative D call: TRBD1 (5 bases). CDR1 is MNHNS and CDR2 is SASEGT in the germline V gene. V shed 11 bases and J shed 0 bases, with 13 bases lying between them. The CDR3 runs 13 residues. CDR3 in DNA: TGTGCCGGCGCGACAGCGATGAACACTGAAGCTTTCTTT. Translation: CAGATAMNTEAFF.

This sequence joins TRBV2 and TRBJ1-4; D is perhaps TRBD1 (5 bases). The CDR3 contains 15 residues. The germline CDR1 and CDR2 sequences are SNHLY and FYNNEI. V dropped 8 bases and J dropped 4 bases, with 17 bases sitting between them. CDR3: CASCSAGQFNEKLFF. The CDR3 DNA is TGTGCCAGCTGTTCCGCGGGGCAGTTTAATGAAAAACTGTTTTTT.

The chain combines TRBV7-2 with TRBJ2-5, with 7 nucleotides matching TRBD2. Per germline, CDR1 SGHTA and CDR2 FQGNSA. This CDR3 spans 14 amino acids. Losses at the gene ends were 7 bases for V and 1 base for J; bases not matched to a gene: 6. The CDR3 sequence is CASTPWGGQETQYF. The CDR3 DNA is TGTGCCAGCACCCCATGGGGGGGCCAAGAGACCCAGTACTTC.

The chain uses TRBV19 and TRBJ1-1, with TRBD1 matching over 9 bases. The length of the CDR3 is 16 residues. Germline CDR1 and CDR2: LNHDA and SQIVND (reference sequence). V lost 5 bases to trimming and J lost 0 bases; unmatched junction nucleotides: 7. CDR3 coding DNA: TGTGCCAGTAGTCCTTACGGGACAGGGATGAACACTGAAGCTTTCTTT. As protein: CASSPYGTGMNTEAFF.

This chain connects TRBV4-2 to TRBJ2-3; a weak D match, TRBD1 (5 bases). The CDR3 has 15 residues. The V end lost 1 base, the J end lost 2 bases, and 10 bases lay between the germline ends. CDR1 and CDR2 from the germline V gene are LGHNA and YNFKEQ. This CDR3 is CASSQVEGDTDTQYF. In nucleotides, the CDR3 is TGTGCCAGCAGCCAAGTAGAAGGGGACACAGATACGCAGTATTTT.

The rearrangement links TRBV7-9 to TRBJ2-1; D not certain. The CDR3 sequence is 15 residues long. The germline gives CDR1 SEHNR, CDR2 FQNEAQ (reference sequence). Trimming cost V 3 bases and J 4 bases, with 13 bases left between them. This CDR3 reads CASSFQGYGYNEQFF. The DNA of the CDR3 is TGTGCCAGCAGCTTTCAAGGGTATGGGTACAATGAGCAGTTCTTC.

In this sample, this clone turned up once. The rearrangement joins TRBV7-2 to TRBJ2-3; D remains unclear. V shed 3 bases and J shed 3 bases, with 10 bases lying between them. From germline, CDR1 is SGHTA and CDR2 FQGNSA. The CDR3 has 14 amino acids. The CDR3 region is CASSFQTETDTQYF. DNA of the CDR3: TGTGCCAGCAGCTTCCAAACCGAAACAGATACGCAGTATTTT.

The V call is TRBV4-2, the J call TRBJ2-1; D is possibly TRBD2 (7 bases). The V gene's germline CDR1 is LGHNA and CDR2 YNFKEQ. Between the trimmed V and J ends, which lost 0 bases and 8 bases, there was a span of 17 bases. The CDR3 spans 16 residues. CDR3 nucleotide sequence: TGTGCCAGCAGCCAAGATCTTGGGGAGGGGGGGGATGAGCAGTTCTTC. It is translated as CASSQDLGEGGDEQFF.

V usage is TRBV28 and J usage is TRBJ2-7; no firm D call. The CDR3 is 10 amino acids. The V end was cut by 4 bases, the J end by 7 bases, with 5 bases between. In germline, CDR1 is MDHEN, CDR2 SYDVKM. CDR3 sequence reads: CASSSGEQYF. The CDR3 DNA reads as TGTGCCAGCAGTTCCGGGGAGCAGTACTTC.

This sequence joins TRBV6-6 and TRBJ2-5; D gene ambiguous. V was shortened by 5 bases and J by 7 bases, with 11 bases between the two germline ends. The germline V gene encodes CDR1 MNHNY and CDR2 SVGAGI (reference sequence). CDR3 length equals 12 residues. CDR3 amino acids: CASSPSFGTQYF. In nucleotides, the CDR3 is TGTGCCAGCAGTCCCTCGTTCGGGACCCAGTACTTC.

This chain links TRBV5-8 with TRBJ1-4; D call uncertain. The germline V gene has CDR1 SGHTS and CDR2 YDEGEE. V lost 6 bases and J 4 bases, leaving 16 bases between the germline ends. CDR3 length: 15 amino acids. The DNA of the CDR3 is TGTGCCAGCACCCCTGGGGATTTGGTTAATGAAAAACTGTTTTTT. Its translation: CASTPGDLVNEKLFF.

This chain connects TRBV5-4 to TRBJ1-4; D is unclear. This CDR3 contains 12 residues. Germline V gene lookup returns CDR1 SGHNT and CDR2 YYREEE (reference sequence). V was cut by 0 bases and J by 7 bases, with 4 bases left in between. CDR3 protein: CASSLDGEKLFF. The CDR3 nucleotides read TGTGCCAGCAGCTTGGATGGTGAAAAACTGTTTTTT.

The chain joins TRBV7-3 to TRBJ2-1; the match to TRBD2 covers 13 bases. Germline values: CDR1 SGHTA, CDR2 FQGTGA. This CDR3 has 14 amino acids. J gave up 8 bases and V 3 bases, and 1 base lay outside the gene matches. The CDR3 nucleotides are TGTGCCAGCAGCTTCGGACTAGCGGGGGATGAGCAGTTCTTC. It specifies CASSFGLAGDEQFF.

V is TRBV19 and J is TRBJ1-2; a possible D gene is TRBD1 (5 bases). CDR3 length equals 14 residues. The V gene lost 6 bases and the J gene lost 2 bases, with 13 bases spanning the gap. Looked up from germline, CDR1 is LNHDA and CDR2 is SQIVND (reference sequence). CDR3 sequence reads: CASSGDRTNYGYTF. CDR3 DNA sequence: TGTGCCAGTAGCGGAGACAGAACCAACTATGGCTACACCTTC.

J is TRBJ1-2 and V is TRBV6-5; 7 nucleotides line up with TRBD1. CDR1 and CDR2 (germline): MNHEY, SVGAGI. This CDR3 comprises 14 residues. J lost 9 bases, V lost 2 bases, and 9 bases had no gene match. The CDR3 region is CASSYVGQDESYTF. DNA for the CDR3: TGTGCCAGCAGTTACGTTGGACAGGACGAGAGCTACACCTTC.

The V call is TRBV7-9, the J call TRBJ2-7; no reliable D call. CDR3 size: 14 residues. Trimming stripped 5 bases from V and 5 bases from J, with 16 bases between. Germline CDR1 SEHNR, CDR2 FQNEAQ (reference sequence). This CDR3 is CASSQNTGLDEQYF. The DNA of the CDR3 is TGTGCCAGCAGCCAGAACACGGGTCTGGACGAGCAGTACTTC.

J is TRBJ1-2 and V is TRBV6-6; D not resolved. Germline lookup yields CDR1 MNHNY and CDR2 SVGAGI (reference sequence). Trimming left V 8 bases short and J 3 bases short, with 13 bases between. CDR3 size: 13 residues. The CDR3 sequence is CASRPQPHYGYTF. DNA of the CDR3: TGTGCCAGCCGTCCCCAGCCCCACTATGGCTACACCTTC.

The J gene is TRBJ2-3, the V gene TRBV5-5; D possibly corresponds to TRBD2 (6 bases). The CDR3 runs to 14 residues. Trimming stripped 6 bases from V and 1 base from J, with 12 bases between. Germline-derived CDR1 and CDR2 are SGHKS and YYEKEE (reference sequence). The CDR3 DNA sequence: TGTGCCAGCACTTTGGGGGGAGGCACAGATACGCAGTATTTT. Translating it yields CASTLGGGTDTQYF.

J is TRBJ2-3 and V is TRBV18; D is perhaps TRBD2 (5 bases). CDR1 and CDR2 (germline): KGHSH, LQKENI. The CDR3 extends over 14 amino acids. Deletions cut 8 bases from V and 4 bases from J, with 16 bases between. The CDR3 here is CASTGSGVSDTQYF. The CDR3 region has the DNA TGTGCCAGCACGGGTTCCGGGGTATCAGATACGCAGTATTTT.

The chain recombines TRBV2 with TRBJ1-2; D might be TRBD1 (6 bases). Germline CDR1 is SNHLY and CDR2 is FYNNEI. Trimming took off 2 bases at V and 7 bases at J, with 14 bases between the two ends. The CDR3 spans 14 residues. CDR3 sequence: CASSEITGFSGYTF. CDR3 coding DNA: TGTGCCAGCAGTGAAATAACAGGGTTCTCTGGCTACACCTTC.